The 14 T cell receptor beta chains below come from one sample, sequenced in a study of cytomegalovirus exposure and HLA in healthy donors. A multiplex PCR was run with 60 Vbeta primers and 13 Jbeta primers. Clones were read by immunoSEQ multiplex PCR, and TCRdb kept only the in-frame ones, dropping some. The table includes roughly 100,000 clones, roughly three quarters detected once. Input material: PBMCs. These receptors were taken from a male donor in good health and CMV-seropositive.

V usage is TRBV28 and J usage is TRBJ2-5; 7 bases line up with TRBD1. This CDR3 has 14 residues. Germline CDR1 MDHEN, CDR2 SYDVKM. V gave up 5 bases and J gave up 0 bases; unmatched junction bases: 3. The CDR3 sequence: CASSLQGNQETQYF. In nucleotides, the CDR3 is TGTGCCAGCAGTCTACAGGGGAACCAAGAGACCCAGTACTTC.

This chain uses TRBV15 with TRBJ2-7, with 10 bases aligning to TRBD1. Germline CDR1 and CDR2: LNHNV and YYDKDF (reference sequence). This CDR3 has 13 residues. The V and J ends lost 11 bases and 6 bases, in that order; junction bases with no gene match: 10. CDR3 in DNA: TGTGCCTGGTCGAGGACAGGGGGACGCGAGCAGTACTTC. Amino acids: CAWSRTGGREQYF.

This clone was recorded only once. This sequence joins TRBV27 and TRBJ2-5, with D uncertain. The V and J ends lost 2 bases and 5 bases respectively, with 12 bases between them. Germline V gene sequence: CDR1 MNHEY, CDR2 SMNVEV (reference sequence). This CDR3 region has 14 residues. For the CDR3, the DNA is TGTGCCAGCAGTTTACGGTCCAGGCATGAGACCCAGTACTTC. This codes for CASSLRSRHETQYF.

J is TRBJ2-7 and V is TRBV5-4, with 7 bases identical to TRBD1. CDR1 is SGHNT, CDR2 YYREEE, per germline (reference sequence). V lost 0 bases to trimming and J lost 0 bases; unmatched junction nucleotides: 6. The CDR3 sequence is 16 residues long. Here the CDR3 reads CASSLVSGTVSYEQYF. The CDR3 DNA reads TGTGCCAGCAGCTTGGTGTCCGGGACAGTCTCCTACGAGCAGTACTTC.

The V gene is TRBV19, the J gene TRBJ2-3; TRBD2 matches at 8 bases. The trim removed 6 bases at V and 0 bases at J, leaving 5 bases unmatched. Germline loops: CDR1 LNHDA, CDR2 SQIVND (reference sequence). The CDR3 contains 15 residues. The CDR3 sequence is CASSRLALSTDTQYF. CDR3 DNA sequence: TGTGCCAGTAGCAGACTAGCGCTAAGCACAGATACGCAGTATTTT. The full variable domain, completed using reference TRBV19 and TRBJ2-3, is DGGITQSPKYLFRKEGQNVTLSCEQNLNHDAMYWYRQDPGQGLRLIYYSQIVNDFQKGDIAEGYSVSREKKESFPLTVTSAQKNPTAFYLCASSRLALSTDTQYFGPGTRLTVL.

The genes are TRBV7-8 and TRBJ1-4; D is possibly TRBD1 (6 bases). From germline, CDR1 is SGHVS and CDR2 FQNEAQ. V shed 1 base and J shed 7 bases, with 10 bases lying between them. The CDR3 runs to 14 residues. The CDR3 DNA sequence: TGTGCCAGCAGCTTAGGCAGGGGTAGTGAAAAACTGTTTTTT. Translating gives CASSLGRGSEKLFF.

The rearrangement links TRBV2 to TRBJ2-5, with 11 bases aligning to TRBD1. The CDR3 runs to 15 residues. Germline V gives CDR1 SNHLY, CDR2 FYNNEI. V was pared by 6 bases and J by 5 bases, with 8 bases of the junction left unmatched. CDR3 in amino acids: CASSGQGAVRETQYF. The CDR3 coding sequence is TGTGCCAGCAGCGGACAGGGGGCGGTCCGGGAGACCCAGTACTTC.

This clone has only one observation. This chain uses TRBV6-5 with TRBJ2-1; TRBD2 might be the D (6 bases). The CDR3 has 15 amino acids. Per germline, CDR1 MNHEY and CDR2 SVGAGI. V lost 0 bases and J lost 6, with 12 bases in between. CDR3 bases: TGTGCCAGCAGTTACTCGCGGGGTAGGGGCAATGAGCAGTTCTTC. Translated: CASSYSRGRGNEQFF.

This chain uses TRBV7-9 with TRBJ2-7, with 7 nucleotides matching TRBD1. V lost 3 bases, J lost 0 bases, and 2 bases stayed unmatched. From germline, CDR1 is SEHNR and CDR2 FQNEAQ (reference sequence). This CDR3 is built from 14 residues. The CDR3 region has the DNA TGTGCCAGCAGCTTGGGGACAGTCTCCTACGAGCAGTACTTC. It encodes CASSLGTVSYEQYF.

V gene TRBV18 combines with J gene TRBJ2-7; 15 nucleotides align to TRBD2. This CDR3 spans 17 amino acids. J lost 0 bases, V lost 4 bases, and 4 bases had no gene match. Germline V gene lookup returns CDR1 KGHSH and CDR2 LQKENI. The CDR3 DNA reads as TGTGCCAGCTCACAAGGACTAGCGGGAGGGCTCTCCTACGAGCAGTACTTC. The encoded protein is CASSQGLAGGLSYEQYF. The full variable domain, in which reference TRBV18 and TRBJ2-7 provide the parts outside the CDR3, is NAGVMQNPRHLVRRRGQEARLRCSPMKGHSHVYWYRQLPEEGLKFMVYLQKENIIDESGMPKERFSAEFPKEGPSILRIQQVVRGDSAAYFCASSQGLAGGLSYEQYFGPGTRLTVT.

The V gene is TRBV19, the J gene TRBJ2-1, with a tentative D call TRBD1 (6 bases). Germline V gene data show CDR1 as LNHDA and CDR2 as SQIVND (reference sequence). V gave up 3 bases and J gave up 4 bases, with 10 bases separating them. The length of the CDR3 is 14 residues. The chain's CDR3 is CASSMDSRYNEQFF. The CDR3 DNA is TGTGCCAGTAGTATGGACAGCCGATACAATGAGCAGTTCTTC. The full variable domain, completed using reference TRBV19 and TRBJ2-1, is DGGITQSPKYLFRKEGQNVTLSCEQNLNHDAMYWYRQDPGQGLRLIYYSQIVNDFQKGDIAEGYSVSREKKESFPLTVTSAQKNPTAFYLCASSMDSRYNEQFFGPGTRLTVL.

The chain has TRBV7-9 and TRBJ2-7; tentative D call: TRBD2 (6 bases). V was shortened by 5 bases and J by 2 bases, with 19 bases between the two germline ends. This CDR3 region has 16 residues. CDR1 SEHNR and CDR2 FQNEAQ come from the germline V gene (reference sequence). The CDR3 sequence is CASSRYSGLSPYEQYF. CDR3 nucleotide sequence: TGTGCCAGCAGCCGCTACAGCGGGTTATCACCCTACGAGCAGTACTTC. The whole variable domain, filled in from reference TRBV7-9 and TRBJ2-7, reads DTGVSQNPRHKITKRGQNVTFRCDPISEHNRLYWYRQTLGQGPEFLTYFQNEAQLEKSRLLSDRFSAERPKGSFSTLEIQRTEQGDSAMYLCASSRYSGLSPYEQYFGPGTRLTVT.

This clone appeared a few times. This chain uses TRBV5-4 with TRBJ2-2; 7 nucleotides agree with TRBD1. There are 15 residues in the CDR3. Trimming removed 2 bases from V and 1 base from J; junction bases left unmatched: 2. The V gene's germline CDR1 is SGHNT and CDR2 YYREEE (reference sequence). The CDR3, as DNA: TGTGCCAGCAGCTTTAGGACAGGGAACACCGGGGAGCTGTTTTTT. As protein: CASSFRTGNTGELFF.

In its sample, this clone was seen a few times. DNA of the CDR3: TGTGCCAGCAGTTACTCCCGGACAGGGTTGGGAGATACGCAGTATTTT. Its translation is CASSYSRTGLGDTQYF. The V gene is TRBV6-5, the J gene TRBJ2-3; 8 bases map to TRBD1. Germline V CDR1 and CDR2: MNHEY, SVGAGI. This CDR3 has 16 amino acids. The V gene end was trimmed by 0 bases and the J gene end by 5 bases; junction bases not matched to a gene: 7.